These 3 T cell receptor beta chains originate from one sample sequenced in a study of T cell responses to AZD1222 COVID-19 vaccine. The method was immunoSEQ multiplex PCR; TCRdb's version includes in-frame clones alone and lacks a portion of them. The data show around 110,000 clones, around 92% seen once. The material was peripheral blood, obtained 28 days after the second AZD1222 dose. These receptors originate from an adult who received the AZD1222 COVID-19 vaccine.

In DNA form, the CDR3 reads TGTGCCAGCAGTTTATGGGGCCCGTCAGGAAGCAATCAGCCCCAGCATTTT. Amino acid sequence: CASSLWGPSGSNQPQHF. The gene calls are TRBV28 and TRBJ1-5; D is uncertain. This CDR3 is 17 amino acids long. Germline CDR1 MDHEN, CDR2 SYDVKM. With 0 bases removed from V and 1 base from J, the gap between germline ends came to 13 bases.

CDR3 residues: CASSLVVLAGELFF. For the CDR3, the DNA is TGTGCCAGCAGTTTAGTGGTCCTGGCCGGGGAGCTGTTTTTT. The J gene is TRBJ2-2, the V gene TRBV28; D is undetermined. The CDR3 runs to 14 residues. V was shortened by 2 bases and J by 6 bases, with 10 bases between the two germline ends. Germline V gene data show CDR1 as MDHEN and CDR2 as SYDVKM.

The genes are TRBV15 and TRBJ1-2, with TRBD1 matching over 9 bases. CDR3 size: 14 residues. The germline gives CDR1 LNHNV, CDR2 YYDKDF (reference sequence). Unmatched junction bases numbered 6, after V lost 7 bases and J lost 3 bases. DNA for the CDR3: TGTGCCACCACCCGGGACAGGGTAGACTATGGCTACACCTTC. This gives the protein CATTRDRVDYGYTF. Drawing the rest from reference TRBV15 and TRBJ1-2, the complete variable domain is DAMVIQNPRYQVTQFGKPVTLSCSQTLNHNVMYWYQQKSSQAPKLLFHYYDKDFNNEADTPDNFQSRRPNTSFCFLDIRSPGLGDTAMYLCATTRDRVDYGYTFGSGTRLTVV.